The 9 T cell receptor beta chains listed next were all sequenced from one sample in a study of tissue T cells after allogeneic stem cell transplantation (dated by TCRdb to between 2020 and 2023). The library was generated by the immunoSEQ multiplex PCR assay. Held by TCRdb, this immuneACCESS table contains in-frame sequences only and omits some clones. Under half of the omission traces to an unresolved V gene where checked; the cause of the rest is unknown. Here the sample has some 17,000 clones; around 70% occur a single time. In total, the top ten clones hold almost 0.95% of the sample. The sample comprised spleen. The receptors shown here come from a female BALB/c mouse in good health. Mice of this strain bear MHC haplotype H2-d.

As concerns this clone: Mouse germline and gene names are used. The CDR3 goes on 1 residue after the read ends, and that part is filled in from the germline J gene. This sequence joins TRBV3 and TRBJ2-5; TRBD2 matches at 8 bases. The germline V gene has CDR1 SNHLY and CDR2 FYNGKV (reference sequence). V gave up 4 bases and J gave up 5 bases; unmatched junction bases: 2. The CDR3 is 13 amino acids. The CDR3 loop reads CASSSTGADTQYF. The sequenced CDR3 bases are TGTGCCAGCAGCTCGACTGGGGCAGACACCCAGTAC.

To note about this clone: All gene names here are mouse names. The read falls 1 residue short of the CDR3 end, and the missing part is taken from the germline J gene. V is TRBV13-1 and J is TRBJ2-7; no firm D call. Germline CDR1 is NSHNY and CDR2 is SYGAGN. Trimming removed 4 bases at V and 0 bases at J, with 8 bases between. This CDR3 region has 13 residues. Incomplete CDR3 DNA: TGTGCCAGCAGTCAAAAAAGCTCCTATGAACAGTAC. Amino acid sequence: CASSQKSSYEQY. The entire CDR3 reads CASSQKSSYEQYF.

Comments on this clone: Gene names follow the mouse nomenclature. Read coverage stops 1 residue before the CDR3 terminus; the germline J gene supplies the remainder. J is TRBJ2-3 and V is TRBV2; 8 bases fit TRBD1. Per germline, CDR1 LGHNA and CDR2 YSYQKL. The CDR3 has 13 amino acids. V lost 4 bases and J lost 4; bases outside the gene matches: 1. The sequenced CDR3 bases are TGTGCCAGCAGCCGGACAGGGACAGAAACGCTGTAT. Translated: CASSRTGTETLY. The full CDR3 protein reads CASSRTGTETLYF.

This clone came up once. The gene symbols are mouse symbols. The CDR3 protein is CASSDEQGAQALYF. The sequenced CDR3 bases are TGTGCCAGCAGTGATGAGCAGGGGGCTCAGGCCCTCTAC. The chain couples TRBV13-1 to TRBJ1-6; TRBD1 aligns across 8 bases. Read coverage stops 1 residue before the CDR3 terminus; the germline J gene supplies the remainder. TRBJ1-6 is an open reading frame, and its role is uncertain. The CDR3 is 14 amino acids. The germline gives CDR1 NSHNY, CDR2 SYGAGN. The J segment lost 14 bases and the V segment lost 0 bases, leaving 7 bases of the junction unmatched.

This clone was found once. Genes and germline come from the mouse. Read data end 1 residue before the CDR3 end; the end is taken from the germline J gene. This rearrangement joins TRBV19 to TRBJ1-3; maybe TRBD1 (6 bases). The CDR3 has 16 residues. V was pared by 3 bases and J by 0 bases, with 13 bases between. Germline V CDR1 and CDR2: FNHDT, SITEND (reference sequence). CDR3 in amino acids: CASSNPDRNSGNTLYF. Incomplete CDR3 DNA: TGTGCCAGCAGTAACCCGGACAGAAATTCTGGAAATACGCTCTAT.

About this clone itself: The listed genes are named as in mouse. The CDR3 is cut off 1 residue early in the read; its end comes from the germline J gene. The V call is TRBV13-2, the J call TRBJ2-3; 8 nucleotides line up with TRBD1. The CDR3 sequence is 15 residues long. V was clipped by 2 bases and J by 1 base; unmatched bases: 3. CDR1 and CDR2 (germline): NNHNN, SYGAGS (reference sequence). CDR3 DNA (partial): TGTGCCAGCGGTGAGAGGACAGGGCGTGCAGAAACGCTGTAT. Its protein product is CASGERTGRAETLY. The entire CDR3 protein is CASGERTGRAETLYF.

As for this clone: Mouse gene names and germline throughout. The read ends 1 residue shy of where the CDR3 ends; the end is completed using the germline J gene. The rearrangement links TRBV13-1 to TRBJ1-2, with 7 bases matching TRBD1. The CDR3 is made up of 13 amino acids. Germline V gene lookup returns CDR1 NSHNY and CDR2 SYGAGN. The junction had 2 bases not matched to a gene; V was cut back by 6 bases and J by 0 bases. The CDR3 here is CASTQGANSDYTF. The CDR3 DNA, read in part, is TGTGCCAGCACTCAGGGGGCAAACTCCGACTACACC.

About this clone itself: Gene names and germline refer to mouse. Coverage ceases 1 residue before the CDR3 finishes, and the germline J gene fills in the end. The J gene is TRBJ1-1, the V gene TRBV31, with D maybe TRBD1 (5 bases). The V gene's germline CDR1 is GKSSPN and CDR2 SITVG. The CDR3 length is 13 residues. V shed 1 base and J shed 3 bases, with 9 bases lying between them. The CDR3 sequence: CAWSRGDDTEVFF. CDR3 DNA, as far as it was read: TGTGCCTGGAGTCGAGGGGATGACACAGAAGTCTTC.

Concerning this clone: The genes and germline here are from mouse. The missing CDR3 end, 1 residue past where the read stops, is filled in from the germline J gene. The rearrangement joins TRBV1 to TRBJ1-1, with a tentative D call TRBD1 (6 bases). V lost 0 bases to trimming and J lost 0 bases, with 8 bases between them. The CDR3 consists of 15 residues. CDR1 is NSQYPW and CDR2 is LRSPGD in the germline V gene (reference sequence). CDR3 protein: CTCSADRTANTEVFF. Partial CDR3 DNA: TGCACCTGCAGTGCAGACAGGACAGCAAACACAGAAGTCTTC.